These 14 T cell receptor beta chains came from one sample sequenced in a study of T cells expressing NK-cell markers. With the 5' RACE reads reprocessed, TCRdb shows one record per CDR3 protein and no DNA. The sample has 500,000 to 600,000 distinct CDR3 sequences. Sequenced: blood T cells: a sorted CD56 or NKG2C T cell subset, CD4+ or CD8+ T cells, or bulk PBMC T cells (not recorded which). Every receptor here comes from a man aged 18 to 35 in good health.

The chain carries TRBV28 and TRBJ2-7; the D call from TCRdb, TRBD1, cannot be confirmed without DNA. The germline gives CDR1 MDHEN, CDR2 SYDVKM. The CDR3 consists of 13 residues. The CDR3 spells CASSLPPEGEQYF.

CDR3 residues: CASSQVPGRETQYF. V usage is TRBV4-2 and J usage is TRBJ2-5; the D call from TCRdb, TRBD1, cannot be confirmed without DNA. The length of the CDR3 is 14 residues. The germline V gene has CDR1 LGHNA and CDR2 YNFKEQ.

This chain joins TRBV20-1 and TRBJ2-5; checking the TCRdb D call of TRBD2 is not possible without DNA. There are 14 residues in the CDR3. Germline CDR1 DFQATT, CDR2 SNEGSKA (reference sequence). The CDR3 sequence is CSAYSGTKEETQYF.

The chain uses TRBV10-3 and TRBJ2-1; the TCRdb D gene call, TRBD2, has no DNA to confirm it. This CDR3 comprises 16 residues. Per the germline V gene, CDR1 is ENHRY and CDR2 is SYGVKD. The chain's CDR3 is CAISDKAGGLYNEQFF.

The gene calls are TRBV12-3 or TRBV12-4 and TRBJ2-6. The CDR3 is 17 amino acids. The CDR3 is CASSLLGGTSGANVLTF.

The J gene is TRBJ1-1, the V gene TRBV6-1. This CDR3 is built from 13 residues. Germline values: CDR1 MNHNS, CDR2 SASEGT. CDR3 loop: CASSLSTNTEAFF.

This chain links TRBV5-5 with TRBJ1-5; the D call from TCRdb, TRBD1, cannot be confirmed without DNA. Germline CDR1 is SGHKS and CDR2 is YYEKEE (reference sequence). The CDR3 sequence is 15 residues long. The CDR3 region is CASSLEGGAFQPQHF.

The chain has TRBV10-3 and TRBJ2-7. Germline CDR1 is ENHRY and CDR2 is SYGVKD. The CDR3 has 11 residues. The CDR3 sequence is CAAGGVYEQYF.

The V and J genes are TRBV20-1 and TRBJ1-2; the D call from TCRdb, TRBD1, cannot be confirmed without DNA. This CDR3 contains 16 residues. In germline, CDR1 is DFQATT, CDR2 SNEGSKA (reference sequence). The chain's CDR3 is CSAESGTGGLDYGYTF.

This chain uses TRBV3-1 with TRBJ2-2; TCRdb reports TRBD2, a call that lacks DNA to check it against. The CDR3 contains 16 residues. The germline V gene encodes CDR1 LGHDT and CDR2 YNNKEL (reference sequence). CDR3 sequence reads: CASSPEGGRNTGELFF.

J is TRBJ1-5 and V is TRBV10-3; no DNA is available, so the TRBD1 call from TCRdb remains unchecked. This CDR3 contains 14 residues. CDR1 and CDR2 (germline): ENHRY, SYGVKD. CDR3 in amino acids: CAISEGTGNQPQHF.

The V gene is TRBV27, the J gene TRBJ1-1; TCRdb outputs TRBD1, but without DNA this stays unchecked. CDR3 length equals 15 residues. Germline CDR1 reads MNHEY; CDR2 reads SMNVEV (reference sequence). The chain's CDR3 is CASSPATGGSTEAFF.

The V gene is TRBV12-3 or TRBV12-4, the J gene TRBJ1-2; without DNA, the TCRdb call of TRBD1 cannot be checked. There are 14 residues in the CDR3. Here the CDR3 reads CASSLGGNIAGYTF.

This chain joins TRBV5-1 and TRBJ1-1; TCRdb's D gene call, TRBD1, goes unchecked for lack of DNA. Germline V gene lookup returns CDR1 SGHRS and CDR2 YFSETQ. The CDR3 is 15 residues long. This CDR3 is CASSKPGQMNTEAFF.